A selection of T cell receptor beta chains follows, all from one sample in a study of blood T cell repertoires in COVID-19. Repertoires were generated with immunoSEQ multiplex PCR, while TCRdb's copy carries only in-frame clones and drops some. The table includes some 400,000 clones, roughly 91% detected once. The source material was PBMCs or T cells enriched from blood (not recorded which). These receptors were collected from a woman aged 30 to 39 who had recovered from COVID-19. CDR3s include the opening cysteine and the closing phenylalanine or tryptophan. Fields, in order: D gene, V gene, clone size, J gene, CDR3 DNA, CDR3 protein. D genes are given only for firm matches. Where a row states a size, it is once, few, many or the class of an expanded clone; other rows omit it.

TRBD1	TRBV5-1	few	TRBJ2-7	TGCGCCAGCCATCCGGGACAGGGGACCTACGAGCAGTACTTC	CASHPGQGTYEQYF
NA	TRBV9	NA	TRBJ1-1	TGTGCCAGCAGCGGTTACAGCAATCAGGAAGCTTTCTTT	CASSGYSNQEAFF
TRBD1	TRBV30	NA	TRBJ2-2	TGTGCCTACCCACTCAGGGGGCCTTTTGGCACCGGGGAGCTGTTTTTT	CAYPLRGPFGTGELFF
TRBD2	TRBV7-8	NA	TRBJ2-1	TGTGCCAGCAGCCACCGGCTAGCGGCGTACAATGAGCAGTTCTTC	CASSHRLAAYNEQFF
NA	TRBV19	NA	TRBJ1-1	TGTGCCAGTAGTCCCCCCTATATCACTGAAGCTTTCTTT	CASSPPYITEAFF
TRBD1	TRBV10-3	NA	TRBJ1-4	TGTGCCACAGGGACTGACAGGGCGGCGGAAAAACTGTTTTTT	CATGTDRAAEKLFF
TRBD1	TRBV19	once	TRBJ1-4	TGTGCCAGTAGTACCCAGGGGGCAACTAATGAAAAACTGTTTTTT	CASSTQGATNEKLFF
NA	TRBV2	NA	TRBJ1-2	TGTGCCAGCAGTGGGGTACAGGGTCTAGAGGGCTACACCTTC	CASSGVQGLEGYTF
TRBD1	TRBV27	NA	TRBJ2-1	TGTGCCAGCAGTTTAAAGCGGACAGGGTTAGCGAATGAGCAGTTCTTC	CASSLKRTGLANEQFF
NA	TRBV6-5	few	TRBJ2-2	TGTGCCAGCACGGAGGGTTCGGAAACCGGGGAGCTGTTTTTT	CASTEGSETGELFF
NA	TRBV5-1	once	TRBJ1-1	TGCGCCACTACACAGGGATCGAACACTGAAGCTTTCTTT	CATTQGSNTEAFF
NA	TRBV5-6	NA	TRBJ1-6	TGTGCCAGCAGCTTGACGGTGTCACCCCTCCACTTT	CASSLTVSPLHF
NA	TRBV7-3	NA	TRBJ2-1	TGTGCCAGCAGCTGGACAGATTACAATGAGCAGTTCTTC	CASSWTDYNEQFF
TRBD1	TRBV7-9	NA	TRBJ2-7	TGTGCCAGCAGCCCGGGACAGGGAGCTTACTGGCCCTACGAGCAGTACTTC	CASSPGQGAYWPYEQYF
NA	TRBV2	NA	TRBJ1-2	TGTGCCAGCAGTTCGGGGATCTATGGCTACACCTTC	CASSSGIYGYTF
TRBD2	TRBV5-1	NA	TRBJ2-5	TGCGCCAGCAGCAGACTCGGCGGGGGGACCCAAGAGACCCAGTACTTC	CASSRLGGGTQETQYF
NA	TRBV20-1	NA	TRBJ2-7	TGCAGTGCTAGTCCGGCAGCGTTCTACGAGCAGTACTTC	CSASPAAFYEQYF
NA	TRBV25-1	once	TRBJ1-2	TGTGCCAGCAGGGGCCCGGGACGGGGACTGTATGGCTACACCTTC	CASRGPGRGLYGYTF
TRBD1	TRBV9	NA	TRBJ1-1	TGTGCCAGCAGCCCTCAGGGAACAGGGGGGGCTTTCTTT	CASSPQGTGGAFF
NA	TRBV19	NA	TRBJ1-3	TGTGCCAGTAGTATTGGCCAGAACTCTGGAAACACCATATATTTT	CASSIGQNSGNTIYF
TRBD1	TRBV30	NA	TRBJ2-7	TGTGCCTCCGACAGGGGGTCCGAGCAGTACTTC	CASDRGSEQYF
TRBD1	TRBV19	NA	TRBJ2-7	TGTGCCAGTAGTAGGACAGGGGCAACCTACGAGCAGTACTTC	CASSRTGATYEQYF